This is a list of T cell receptor beta chains from one sample in a study. TCRdb processed the 5' RACE reads anew with MiXCR; each CDR3 protein has one entry. The repertoire holds fewer than 55,000 distinct CDR3 sequences, roughly a fifth seen once, with roughly 4% in the top ten. Input material: Tregs sorted from a lymph node. These receptors were collected from a female donor with breast cancer. CDR3s include the opening cysteine and the closing phenylalanine or tryptophan. D genes are given only for firm matches. Only some rows state a clone size, as once, few, many or a class for expanded clones.

D gene	clone size	V gene	J gene	CDR3 protein	CDR3 DNA
TRBD1	-	TRBV6-5	TRBJ1-2	CASSFETGGALGYTF	TGTGCCAGCAGCTTTGAAACAGGGGGCGCTTTGGGCTACACCTTC
TRBD2	-	TRBV5-6	TRBJ2-3	CASSPGLAGAINTQYF	TGTGCCAGCAGCCCGGGACTAGCGGGAGCAATAAATACGCAGTATTTT
TRBD2	-	TRBV2	TRBJ2-5	CASTTSGRDQETQYF	TGTGCCAGCACGACTAGCGGGAGGGACCAAGAGACCCAGTACTTC
-	few	TRBV9	TRBJ2-3	CASSPRGQDTDTQYF	TGTGCCAGCAGCCCCCGGGGCCAGGACACAGATACGCAGTATTTT
TRBD2	few	TRBV7-2	TRBJ2-5	CASSLAGGPYETQYF	TGTGCCAGCAGCTTAGCGGGAGGGCCTTATGAGACCCAGTACTTC
-	-	TRBV12-3/TRBV12-4	TRBJ1-1	CASTLQGVAEAFF	TGTGCCAGCACTTTACAGGGTGTAGCTGAAGCTTTCTTT
-	few	TRBV5-1	TRBJ2-1	CASSLVAQAYNEQFF	TGCGCCAGCAGCTTGGTTGCGCAAGCCTACAATGAGCAGTTCTTC
-	-	TRBV28	TRBJ2-5	CASSLKQDQETQYF	TGTGCCAGCAGTTTAAAGCAGGACCAAGAGACCCAGTACTTC
-	-	TRBV4-1	TRBJ2-1	CASSQAKGLEQFF	TGCGCCAGCAGCCAAGCCAAGGGACTCGAGCAGTTCTTC
-	many	TRBV20-1	TRBJ1-2	CSARTQGKDGYTF	TGCAGTGCTAGAACACAGGGAAAGGATGGCTACACCTTC
-	-	TRBV7-6	TRBJ2-1	CASSLEAGSNEQFF	TGTGCCAGCAGCCTAGAGGCCGGGAGCAATGAGCAGTTCTTC
-	-	TRBV7-6	TRBJ2-1	CASSLAGNNEQFF	TGTGCCAGCAGCTTAGCCGGAAACAATGAGCAGTTCTTC
TRBD1	few	TRBV6-5	TRBJ1-2	CASSKGTETLGGYTF	TGTGCCAGCAGTAAAGGGACAGAGACTCTGGGTGGCTACACCTTC
-	many	TRBV7-2	TRBJ2-7	CASSLAFGIGEQYF	TGTGCCAGCAGCTTAGCTTTCGGGATAGGAGAGCAGTACTTC
TRBD2	few	TRBV7-9	TRBJ2-5	CASSLVVQAGDETQYF	TGTGCCAGCAGCTTAGTTGTACAAGCGGGAGATGAGACCCAGTACTTC
TRBD2	-	TRBV3-1	TRBJ2-1	CASGQDRRREVTEQFF	TGTGCCAGCGGCCAAGATCGTCGGCGGGAGGTCACTGAGCAGTTCTTC
TRBD2	few	TRBV6-1	TRBJ2-1	CASSPGTSGSDEQFF	TGTGCCAGCAGCCCCGGGACTAGCGGGAGTGATGAGCAGTTCTTC
-	-	TRBV7-2	TRBJ2-1	CASSLGREIRYNERFF	TGTGCCAGCAGCTTAGGAAGGGAGATAAGGTACAATGAGCGGTTCTTC
TRBD2	few	TRBV28	TRBJ2-1	CASSFPTSGRAQYNEQFF	TGTGCCAGCAGTTTCCCGACTAGCGGGAGGGCCCAGTACAATGAGCAGTTCTTC
-	-	TRBV20-1	TRBJ2-3	CSAPIFRDSSTDTQYF	TGCAGTGCCCCTATTTTCCGGGACTCCAGCACAGATACGCAGTATTTT
-	-	TRBV6-1	TRBJ1-3	CASIRDNSGNTIYF	TGTGCCAGCATCCGGGACAACTCTGGAAACACCATATATTTT
-	-	TRBV20-1	TRBJ2-5	CSARGPEETQYF	TGCAGTGCTAGGGGGCCGGAAGAGACCCAGTACTTC
TRBD2	-	TRBV18	TRBJ2-1	CTSSPRLADNEQFF	TGTACCAGCTCACCCAGACTAGCGGACAATGAGCAGTTCTTC
TRBD2	many	TRBV4-2	TRBJ2-3	CASRVPGGSDTQYF	TGTGCCAGCAGGGTTCCGGGAGGCTCAGATACGCAGTATTTT
TRBD1	-	TRBV9	TRBJ1-4	CASSPQGLNEELFF	TGTGCCAGCAGCCCACAGGGGTTGAATGAAGAACTGTTTTTT
-	-	TRBV27	TRBJ2-5	CASSLTTNALETQYF	TGTGCCAGCAGTTTAACGACCAACGCCTTGGAGACCCAGTACTTC